Listed below are T cell receptor beta chains from one sample, sequenced in a study of a mutant IDH1 vaccine in newly diagnosed glioma. Libraries were prepared by immunoSEQ multiplex PCR; TCRdb keeps only in-frame clonotypes and omits some of them. The sample contains some 70,000 clones, roughly 78% of which appear only once. This material consisted of PBMCs, taken from a glioma patient treated with radiotherapy, temozolomide or both. The receptor set was obtained from a man aged 45-60 years with glioma. Both conserved end residues are part of each CDR3. Fields, in order: D gene, V gene, clone size, J gene, CDR3 protein, CDR3 DNA. D genes are given only for firm matches. Size is stated for part of the rows, as once, few or many counts, or as a class when the clone is expanded.

TRBD1	TRBV4-3	-	TRBJ2-5	CASSPRGRGRGETQYF	TGCGCCAGCAGCCCCAGGGGCAGGGGGCGCGGAGAGACCCAGTACTTC
-	TRBV9	-	TRBJ2-1	CASSQESAYNEQFF	TGTGCCAGCAGCCAAGAGAGCGCCTACAATGAGCAGTTCTTC
-	TRBV5-1	-	TRBJ1-1	CASSPGTTEAFF	TGCGCCAGCAGCCCGGGAACCACTGAAGCTTTCTTT
-	TRBV6-6	-	TRBJ2-1	CASSYKEGEQFF	TGTGCCAGCAGTTACAAGGAAGGTGAGCAGTTCTTC
-	TRBV21-1	-	TRBJ1-2	CASSKEGRINYGYTF	TGTGCCAGCAGCAAAGAGGGCAGGATTAACTATGGCTACACCTTC
-	TRBV30	-	TRBJ2-6	CAWSGQGLVGANVLTF	TGTGCCTGGAGTGGTCAGGGCCTCGTGGGGGCCAACGTCCTGACTTTC
-	TRBV6-5	medium-sized	TRBJ2-7	CASSLDGYEQYF	TGTGCCAGCAGCTTGGACGGTTACGAGCAGTACTTC
-	TRBV4-1	medium-sized	TRBJ1-2	CASSPEVSGNYGYTF	TGCGCCAGCAGCCCCGAGGTATCGGGGAACTATGGCTACACCTTC
TRBD1	TRBV6-5	medium-sized	TRBJ2-7	CASSYSRQGVDYEQYF	TGTGCCAGCAGTTACTCGCGGCAGGGGGTCGACTACGAGCAGTACTTC
-	TRBV7-8	-	TRBJ1-3	CASSLASRGNTIYF	TGTGCCAGCAGCTTAGCGTCCCGAGGAAACACCATATATTTT
TRBD1	TRBV29-1	-	TRBJ1-1	CSVRQGKTEAFF	TGCAGCGTTAGACAGGGGAAGACTGAAGCTTTCTTT
TRBD1	TRBV10-2	-	TRBJ2-1	CASREDRVNEQFF	TGCGCCAGCAGAGAGGACAGGGTCAATGAGCAGTTCTTC
-	TRBV6-6	-	TRBJ2-2	CASTLRQLSGELFF	TGTGCCAGCACCCTCCGACAGTTGAGCGGGGAGCTGTTTTTT
TRBD1	TRBV4-2	-	TRBJ1-2	CASSQDPRTGEDYGYTF	TGTGCCAGCAGCCAAGACCCGCGGACAGGAGAAGACTATGGCTACACCTTC
TRBD2	TRBV19	-	TRBJ2-7	CASSTFSTGLGDEQYF	TGTGCCAGTAGTACTTTCTCTACCGGACTAGGGGACGAGCAGTACTTC
-	TRBV5-1	-	TRBJ2-6	CASDAVGAGRSGANVLTF	TGCGCCAGCGACGCTGTGGGGGCGGGGCGTTCTGGGGCCAACGTCCTGACTTTC
-	TRBV2	-	TRBJ1-1	CASSEFPVVMNTEAFF	TGTGCCAGCAGTGAATTCCCCGTTGTCATGAACACTGAAGCTTTCTTT
TRBD2	TRBV5-1	-	TRBJ2-5	CASSLAGSQETQYF	TGCGCCAGCAGCTTAGCGGGGTCCCAAGAGACCCAGTACTTC
-	TRBV5-1	-	TRBJ1-5	CASSLATGDQPQHF	TGCGCCAGCAGCTTGGCCACGGGGGATCAGCCCCAGCATTTT
-	TRBV7-9	-	TRBJ2-2	CASSPKAGELFF	TGTGCCAGCAGCCCCAAAGCCGGGGAGCTGTTTTTT
-	TRBV20-1	-	TRBJ2-1	CSARDDEQFF	TGCAGTGCTAGGGACGATGAGCAGTTCTTC
TRBD1	TRBV30	-	TRBJ2-7	CAWRDRGPQGYEQYF	TGTGCCTGGAGGGACAGGGGCCCTCAGGGCTACGAGCAGTACTTC
-	TRBV7-9	-	TRBJ1-1	CASSLAVGGGTEAFF	TGTGCCAGCAGCTTAGCGGTAGGTGGGGGAACTGAAGCTTTCTTT
TRBD1	TRBV27	few	TRBJ1-1	CASSSGTGVRNTEAFF	TGTGCCAGCAGTTCCGGGACAGGGGTGAGGAACACTGAAGCTTTCTTT
TRBD1	TRBV19	-	TRBJ1-2	CASRRQGNYGYTF	TGTGCCAGTCGGAGACAGGGGAACTATGGCTACACCTTC
-	TRBV27	few	TRBJ1-1	CASSLLGSGIEAFF	TGTGCCAGCAGTTTACTGGGGAGTGGGATTGAAGCTTTCTTT
-	TRBV10-3	-	TRBJ1-1	CAISEVGGTEAFF	TGTGCCATCAGTGAGGTGGGGGGCACTGAAGCTTTCTTT
-	TRBV18	-	TRBJ1-6	CASSPSPTSSPLHF	TGTGCCAGCTCACCGTCCCCTACATCTTCACCCCTCCACTTT
-	TRBV5-4	-	TRBJ2-1	CASSSPLAEGYNEQFF	TGTGCCAGCAGCTCACCCTTAGCGGAGGGCTACAATGAGCAGTTCTTC
-	TRBV15	once	TRBJ1-1	CATSRGGNTEAFF	TGTGCCACCAGCAGAGGAGGAAACACTGAAGCTTTCTTT
-	TRBV14	few	TRBJ1-2	CASSKTLVGFGYTF	TGTGCCAGCAGTAAAACCCTCGTGGGATTCGGCTACACCTTC
TRBD2	TRBV30	once	TRBJ2-3	CAWRLAGVNTQYF	TGTGCCTGGAGACTAGCGGGGGTGAATACGCAGTATTTT
-	TRBV27	-	TRBJ2-7	CASSSSFGRNYEQYF	TGTGCCAGCAGTTCCTCCTTTGGCAGGAACTACGAGCAGTACTTC
-	TRBV6-6	-	TRBJ2-7	CASSYSEQSYEQYF	TGTGCCAGCAGTTACTCGGAGCAATCCTACGAGCAGTACTTC
-	TRBV10-2	-	TRBJ1-4	CASSGAINEKLFF	TGCGCCAGCAGTGGGGCAATTAATGAAAAACTGTTTTTT
TRBD1	TRBV7-3	few	TRBJ1-1	CASSRGTGVGTEAFF	TGTGCCAGCAGCCGCGGGACAGGGGTGGGCACTGAAGCTTTCTTT
TRBD1	TRBV25-1	-	TRBJ1-1	CASSSGGTEAFF	TGTGCCAGCAGTTCAGGGGGCACTGAAGCTTTCTTT
-	TRBV19	-	TRBJ1-5	CASSIDRSPNQPQHF	TGTGCCAGTAGTATAGATCGGTCACCAAATCAGCCCCAGCATTTT
TRBD1	TRBV6-4	-	TRBJ1-2	CASKPNGQGPGYTF	TGTGCCAGCAAACCGAACGGACAGGGTCCTGGCTACACCTTC
-	TRBV6-1	-	TRBJ1-1	CASRMTGITEAFF	TGTGCCAGCAGGATGACCGGGATCACTGAAGCTTTCTTT
-	TRBV9	-	TRBJ2-7	CASSVDPGAWNEQYF	TGTGCCAGCAGCGTAGATCCCGGGGCGTGGAACGAGCAGTACTTC
-	TRBV11-3	-	TRBJ1-4	CASSPRPPGWNEKLFF	TGTGCCAGCAGCCCCCGGCCCCCCGGGTGGAATGAAAAACTGTTTTTT